A selection of T cell receptor beta chains follows, all from one sample in a study of T-cell memory formation after mild COVID-19. TCRdb itself ran the 5' RACE reads through MiXCR, one entry per CDR3 protein. This sample carries roughly 560,000 distinct CDR3 sequences, about 20% of them seen once, and the ten largest clones take approximately 13%. Sequenced material: PBMCs or a T cell subset sorted from them (not recorded which). Source of these receptors: an adult woman who had mild COVID-19 (a few samples of this study predate the infection). Cell type and time point are not known. CDR3s include the opening cysteine and the closing phenylalanine or tryptophan. Fields, in order: V gene, J gene, D gene, clone size, CDR3 protein, CDR3 DNA. The D gene is left open where the match is weak. Size is omitted from some rows. Given values are once, few, many or a class for expanded clones.

>TRBV3-1|TRBJ1-2|TRBD1|few
CASSPRSTGGDGYTF
TGTGCCAGCAGCCCGCGCTCGACAGGGGGTGACGGCTACACCTTC
>TRBV6-2/TRBV6-3|TRBJ2-7|TRBD2|-
CASSYSTSGILIEQYF
TGTGCCAGCAGTTACTCGACTAGCGGGATACTCATCGAGCAGTACTTC
>TRBV10-3|TRBJ2-1|-|few
CAISESWESMDEQFF
TGTGCCATCAGTGAGTCGTGGGAGTCTATGGATGAGCAGTTCTTC
>TRBV29-1|TRBJ2-1|-|few
CSAEGSYNEQFF
TGCAGCGCTGAGGGCTCCTACAATGAGCAGTTCTTC
>TRBV3-1|TRBJ2-3|-|many
CASSHIRAGTDTQYF
TGTGCCAGCAGCCATATCAGGGCTGGCACAGATACGCAGTATTTT
>TRBV2|TRBJ2-3|-|few
CASSDRTSTDTQYF
TGTGCCAGCAGTGACCGGACCTCGACAGATACGCAGTATTTT
>TRBV7-9|TRBJ2-7|-|-
CASSNSGTVTYEQYF
TGTGCCAGCAGCAACTCCGGGACGGTGACCTACGAGCAGTACTTC
>TRBV29-1|TRBJ1-2|-|-
CSVEGRLNYGYTF
TGCAGCGTTGAAGGGCGTTTGAACTATGGCTACACCTTC
>TRBV5-1|TRBJ2-7|-|-
CASSLLPGRGYEQYF
TGCGCCAGCAGCTTGCTTCCCGGGAGAGGGTACGAGCAGTACTTC
>TRBV9|TRBJ1-5|-|few
CASSVGESQPQHF
TGTGCCAGCAGCGTAGGAGAAAGTCAGCCCCAGCATTTT
>TRBV11-3|TRBJ2-7|TRBD2|few
CASSSTRREASSEQYF
TGTGCCAGCAGCTCAACTCGGCGGGAGGCGAGCTCCGAGCAGTACTTC
>TRBV6-5|TRBJ2-7|-|many
CASSYRDGYEQYF
TGTGCCAGCAGTTACCGGGACGGCTACGAGCAGTACTTC
>TRBV4-3|TRBJ1-4|-|few
CASSQGLGRNNEKLFF
TGCGCCAGCAGCCAAGGGCTCGGAAGAAATAATGAAAAACTGTTTTTT
>TRBV29-1|TRBJ1-1|TRBD1|few
CSVYDRGNTEAFF
TGCAGCGTCTATGACAGGGGGAACACTGAAGCTTTCTTT
>TRBV20-1|TRBJ1-2|-|few
CSARKGLFGYGYTF
TGCAGTGCGAGAAAAGGCCTTTTTGGCTATGGCTACACCTTC
>TRBV12-3/TRBV12-4|TRBJ1-1|-|many
CASSSWVGGPEAFF
TGTGCCAGCAGTTCCTGGGTCGGGGGGCCTGAAGCTTTCTTT
>TRBV2|TRBJ2-1|TRBD2|-
CASSEVGLVGVNEQFF
TGTGCCAGCAGTGAAGTGGGACTAGTAGGTGTGAATGAGCAGTTCTTC
>TRBV4-1|TRBJ2-7|-|-
CASSQEGGQYYEQYF
TGCGCCAGCAGCCAAGAGGGGGGACAGTACTACGAGCAGTACTTC
>TRBV2|TRBJ1-2|-|few
CASSEWVLYGYTF
TGTGCCAGCAGCGAATGGGTCCTCTATGGCTACACCTTC
>TRBV6-1|TRBJ1-1|-|-
CASSDSIEAFF
TGTGCCAGCAGTGACTCGATTGAAGCTTTCTTT
>TRBV9|TRBJ1-5|-|-
CASSSSSGNQPQHF
TGTGCCAGCAGCAGTAGTTCGGGGAATCAGCCCCAGCATTTT
>TRBV20-1|TRBJ2-7|-|-
CSARTVSYEQYF
TGCAGTGCTAGGACGGTCTCCTACGAGCAGTACTTC
>TRBV7-6|TRBJ2-5|TRBD1|-
CASSFMTGVVETQYF
TGTGCCAGCAGCTTTATGACAGGGGTCGTGGAGACCCAGTACTTC
>TRBV6-4|TRBJ2-7|-|-
CASSAGRKKGSYEQYF
TGTGCCAGCAGTGCCGGTCGGAAAAAAGGGTCCTACGAGCAGTACTTC
>TRBV5-1|TRBJ2-7|-|-
CASSSTAASYEQYF
TGCGCCAGCAGCTCCACAGCCGCCTCCTACGAGCAGTACTTC
>TRBV30|TRBJ2-1|-|-
CAWSPMGGPYNEQFF
TGTGCCTGGAGTCCCATGGGGGGTCCCTACAATGAGCAGTTCTTC
>TRBV12-3/TRBV12-4|TRBJ1-5|-|few
CASSLSGYQPQHF
TGTGCCAGCAGTTTATCAGGGTATCAGCCCCAGCATTTT
>TRBV24-1|TRBJ2-2|-|-
CATSGGFAGELFF
TGTGCCACCAGTGGGGGGTTCGCCGGGGAGCTGTTTTTT
>TRBV5-1|TRBJ2-1|TRBD2|few
CASSLAGVNNEQFF
TGCGCCAGCAGCCTAGCGGGAGTCAACAATGAGCAGTTCTTC
>TRBV12-3/TRBV12-4|TRBJ2-7|-|few
CASGSTASYEQYF
TGTGCCAGCGGATCGACAGCCTCCTACGAGCAGTACTTC
>TRBV6-5|TRBJ2-4|-|-
CASSYSGGGRNIQYF
TGTGCCAGCAGTTACTCTGGGGGGGGGCGGAACATTCAGTACTTC
>TRBV7-9|TRBJ2-7|-|many
CASSVAASSYEQYF
TGTGCCAGCAGCGTGGCCGCTAGCTCCTACGAGCAGTACTTC
>TRBV27|TRBJ1-6|-|many
CASSLSEQLYNSPLHF
TGTGCCAGCAGTTTGTCGGAACAGCTGTATAATTCACCCCTCCACTTT
>TRBV7-9|TRBJ2-3|TRBD2|many
CASSRLAGTDTQYF
TGTGCCAGCAGCCGACTAGCGGGCACAGATACGCAGTATTTT
>TRBV12-3/TRBV12-4|TRBJ2-2|TRBD1|-
CASSWGQGARTGELFF
TGTGCCAGCAGTTGGGGCCAGGGGGCGCGAACCGGGGAGCTGTTTTTT
>TRBV7-8|TRBJ2-7|TRBD1|few
CASSASDSGTGGYEQYF
TGTGCCAGCAGCGCAAGCGACTCCGGGACAGGGGGCTACGAGCAGTACTTC
>TRBV20-1|TRBJ1-3|-|few
CSASLGGGTGNTIYF
TGCAGTGCTAGTCTAGGTGGGGGGACGGGAAACACCATATATTTT
>TRBV20-1|TRBJ1-5|-|few
CSASQGGASQPQHF
TGCAGTGCTAGTCAGGGAGGGGCGAGTCAGCCCCAGCATTTT
>TRBV12-5|TRBJ2-1|-|few
CASGLATRRAYEQFF
TGTGCTAGTGGTTTGGCAACCAGGAGGGCGTATGAGCAGTTCTTC
>TRBV18|TRBJ2-3|TRBD2|-
CASSPRRTSGGTDTQYF
TGTGCCAGCTCACCCCGTAGGACTAGCGGGGGAACAGATACGCAGTATTTT